This TCR beta chain was identified during a study of OX40 agonist ivuxolimab in advanced cancers. The assay was immunoSEQ multiplex PCR, and TCRdb's table has in-frame clones only and misses some. The repertoire includes more than 65,000 clones, around 85% of them detected once, and 0.83% sits in the top ten. The sequenced sample was CD4+ or CD8+ T cells sorted from blood, obtained in a trial of the OX40 agonist ivuxolimab. This receptor was identified in an adult with an advanced solid tumor such as melanoma, head and neck, liver or kidney cancer.

The CDR3 coding sequence is TGTGCCAGCAGTTTATATGGCCAGGGCAATGGCTACACCTTC. Translated: CASSLYGQGNGYTF. The chain employs TRBV28 and TRBJ1-2; TRBD1 is a possible D gene (5 bases). The germline V and J ends were trimmed by 1 base and 6 bases, with 12 bases remaining between them. The CDR3 length is 14 residues. Looked up from germline, CDR1 is MDHEN and CDR2 is SYDVKM.